The clone carrying this TCR beta chain was seen more than once but under ten times. What it binds is not known. This sample stems from a study of T-cell reconstitution after alpha-beta-depleted transplantation in children. General study findings and limits: Surviving recipient T cells and thymic progenitors accounted for the high day-60 TCRbeta diversity observed in some patients. It was newly produced T cells that mostly accounted for T-cell counts and diversity one year after transplant. After transplant, at about two months, alpha-beta T cells were reportedly derived from several hundred expanded graft clones.

Unique molecular identifiers were incorporated into the prepared TCRbeta library. TCRdb recomputed calls from the PCR reads with MiXCR, one row per CDR3 protein. Of fewer than 700,000 distinct CDR3 sequences detected, around 13% appear once; the ten largest clones hold 2.2%. The germline CDR1 and CDR2 sequences are MNHEY and SVGEGT. CDR3 length equals 16 residues. Trimming took off 4 bases at V and 6 bases at J, with 19 bases between the two ends. The sample here was PBMCs, mostly from graft donor cells, taken 360 days after TCRalphabeta/CD19-depleted stem cell transplant. V gene TRBV6-2 or TRBV6-3 combines with J gene TRBJ2-1, with D perhaps TRBD2 (5 bases). The receptor was derived from a male patient aged 10-17 years who had a stem cell transplant for acute myeloid leukemia, so the T cells may come from the graft donor. The CDR3 protein is CASSLGRRTAANEQFF. The CDR3 DNA is TGTGCCAGCAGTTTGGGGAGACGGACCGCCGCCAATGAGCAGTTCTTC.